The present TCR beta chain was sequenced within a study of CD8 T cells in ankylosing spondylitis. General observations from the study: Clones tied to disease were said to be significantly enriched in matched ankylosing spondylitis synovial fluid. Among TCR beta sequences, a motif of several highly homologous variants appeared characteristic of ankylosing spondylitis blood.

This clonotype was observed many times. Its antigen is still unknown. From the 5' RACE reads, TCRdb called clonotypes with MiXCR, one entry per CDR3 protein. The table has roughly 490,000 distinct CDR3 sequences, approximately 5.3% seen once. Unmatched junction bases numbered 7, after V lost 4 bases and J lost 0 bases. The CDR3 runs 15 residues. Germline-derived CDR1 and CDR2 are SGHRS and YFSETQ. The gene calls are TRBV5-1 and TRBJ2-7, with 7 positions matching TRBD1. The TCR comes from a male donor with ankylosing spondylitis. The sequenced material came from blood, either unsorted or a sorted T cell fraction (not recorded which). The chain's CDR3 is CASSIRDSISYEQYF. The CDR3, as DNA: TGCGCCAGCAGCATCAGGGACAGCATCTCCTACGAGCAGTACTTC.